This record covers a single TCR beta chain. Trimming took off 1 base at V and 4 bases at J, with 12 bases between the two ends. In germline, CDR1 is SEHNR, CDR2 FQNEAQ (reference sequence). The CDR3 contains 15 residues. This entry is derived from a study of blood T cells in healthy people across ages. The second PCR ran about 6 to 11 cycles with a sample-barcoded 5' primer and J-beta primers. From the 5' RACE reads, TCRdb called clonotypes with MiXCR, one entry per CDR3 protein. The table includes more than 650,000 distinct CDR3 sequences, approximately 21% detected once. The study recruited healthy Caucasian donors from Russia who were aged roughly 6 to 95.

This chain links TRBV7-9 with TRBJ2-3; D gene uncertain. The sample comprised blood. The origin of this receptor is a man in his sixties or seventies in good health. CDR3 residues: CASSLEGLGADTQYF. The CDR3 DNA follows: TGTGCCAGCAGCTTAGAAGGCTTGGGCGCAGATACGCAGTATTTT.